The entry that follows covers one T cell receptor beta chain sequence. The sample originates from a study of cytomegalovirus exposure and HLA in healthy donors. The CDR3 has 13 residues. CDR1 and CDR2 from the germline V gene are GTSNPN and SVGIG (reference sequence). Deletions cut 0 bases from V and 4 bases from J, with 9 bases between. PCR employed 60 Vbeta and 13 Jbeta primers. In the source study's methods: Unique TCR beta chains totaled some 80 million in a later count, with roughly 11 million of them shared. Repertoires were generated with immunoSEQ multiplex PCR, while TCRdb's copy carries only in-frame clones and drops some. The V and J calls and clone size are taken from that table; D and trimming were inferred from the DNA. In the table there are 90,000 to 120,000 clones, 75% of which are singletons.

The V gene is TRBV30, the J gene TRBJ1-2; D perhaps matches TRBD1 (6 bases). The sequence derives from a woman aged 18-29 years in good health and CMV-seropositive. The sequencing input was PBMCs. The CDR3 nucleotides are TGTGCCTGGAGTGTTTTAGGGGGCTATGGCTACACCTTC. Residues: CAWSVLGGYGYTF.